This TCR beta chain comes out of a study of cytomegalovirus exposure and HLA in healthy donors. In the PCR, 60 Vbeta and 13 Jbeta primers were used. Data came from immunoSEQ multiplex PCR; TCRdb stores just in-frame clones and leaves some out. The data contain around 120,000 clones, roughly 80% of them singletons. CDR1 and CDR2 from the germline V gene are SNHLY and FYNNEI. This CDR3 is 14 amino acids long. The junction had 5 bases not matched to a gene; V was cut back by 5 bases and J by 3 bases. Overall study findings and caveats: Among the most significant clusters, several appeared linked to common viral pathogens in a later analysis. Testing in vitro showed a few CMV-associated chains specific for CMV antigens. A later analysis showed TCR association rates differing by HLA locus, peaking at DRB1 and lowest at HLA-C.

In the case of this clone: What it recognizes is unknown.

Each donor's status was that of a healthy bone marrow donor. The sample consisted of PBMCs. The sequence derives from a woman between 40 and 55 years old in good health and CMV-seronegative. The chain is built from TRBV2 and TRBJ2-5; 8 bases line up with TRBD2. CDR3 sequence: CASSYTSGKETQYF. DNA of the CDR3: TGTGCCAGCAGTTATACTAGCGGCAAAGAGACCCAGTACTTC. The full variable domain, in which reference TRBV2 and TRBJ2-5 provide the parts outside the CDR3, is EPEVTQTPSHQVTQMGQEVILRCVPISNHLYFYWYRQILGQKVEFLVSFYNNEISEKSEIFDDQFSVERPDGSNFTLKIRSTKLEDSAMYFCASSYTSGKETQYFGPGTRLLVL.